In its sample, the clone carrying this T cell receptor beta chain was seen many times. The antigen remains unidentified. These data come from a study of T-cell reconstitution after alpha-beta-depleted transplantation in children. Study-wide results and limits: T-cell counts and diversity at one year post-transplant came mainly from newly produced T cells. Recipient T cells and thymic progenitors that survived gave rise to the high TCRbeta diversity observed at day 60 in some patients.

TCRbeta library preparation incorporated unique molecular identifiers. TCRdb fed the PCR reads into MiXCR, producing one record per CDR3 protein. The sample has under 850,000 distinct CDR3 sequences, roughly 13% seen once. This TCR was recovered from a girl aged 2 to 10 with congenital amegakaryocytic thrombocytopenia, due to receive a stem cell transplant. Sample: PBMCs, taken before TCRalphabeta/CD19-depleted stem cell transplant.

The DNA for the CDR3 is TGCAGTGCTCCCCTCCCCCTTCCGGGTGGAGCTTTCTTT. It is translated as CSAPLPLPGGAFF. The chain carries TRBV20-1 and TRBJ1-1, with D unresolved. Germline CDR1 DFQATT, CDR2 SNEGSKA (reference sequence). This CDR3 region has 13 residues. V lost 5 bases to trimming and J lost 10 bases, with 20 bases between them.